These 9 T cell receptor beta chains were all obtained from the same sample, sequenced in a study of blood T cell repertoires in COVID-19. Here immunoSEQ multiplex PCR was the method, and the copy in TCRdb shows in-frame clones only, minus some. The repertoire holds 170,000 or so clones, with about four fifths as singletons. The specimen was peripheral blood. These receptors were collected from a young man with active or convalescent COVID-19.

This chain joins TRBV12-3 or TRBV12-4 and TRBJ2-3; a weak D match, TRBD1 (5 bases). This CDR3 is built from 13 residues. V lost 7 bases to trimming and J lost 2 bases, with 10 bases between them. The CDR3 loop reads CASKEGATDTQYF. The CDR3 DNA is TGTGCCAGCAAGGAAGGGGCCACAGATACGCAGTATTTT.

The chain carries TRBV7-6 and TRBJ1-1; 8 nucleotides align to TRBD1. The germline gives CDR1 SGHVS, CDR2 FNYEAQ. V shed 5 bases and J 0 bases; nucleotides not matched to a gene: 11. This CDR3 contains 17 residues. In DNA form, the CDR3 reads TGTGCCAGCAGCCCCGAGAGCCTACAGGGGGTGAACACTGAAGCTTTCTTT. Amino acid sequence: CASSPESLQGVNTEAFF.

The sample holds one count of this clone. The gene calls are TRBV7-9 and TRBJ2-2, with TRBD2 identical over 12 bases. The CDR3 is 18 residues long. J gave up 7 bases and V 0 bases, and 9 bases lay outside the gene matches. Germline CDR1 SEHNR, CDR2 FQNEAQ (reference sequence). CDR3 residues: CASSLAATSGRGDGELFF. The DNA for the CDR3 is TGTGCCAGCAGCTTAGCGGCGACTAGCGGGAGAGGTGACGGGGAGCTGTTTTTT.

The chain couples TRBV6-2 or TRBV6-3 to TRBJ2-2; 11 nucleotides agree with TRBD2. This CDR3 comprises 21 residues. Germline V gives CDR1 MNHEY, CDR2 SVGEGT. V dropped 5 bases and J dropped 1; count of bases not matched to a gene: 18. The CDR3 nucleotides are TGTGCCAGCAGTACCCCCCTACTAGCGGGAGAATCGGCGGGGAACACCGGGGAGCTGTTTTTT. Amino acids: CASSTPLLAGESAGNTGELFF.

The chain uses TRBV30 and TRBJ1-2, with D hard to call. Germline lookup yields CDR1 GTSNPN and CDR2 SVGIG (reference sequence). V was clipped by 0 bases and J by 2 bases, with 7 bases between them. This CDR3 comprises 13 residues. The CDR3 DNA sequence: TGTGCCTGGAGTGTACGAGGGAACTATGGCTACACCTTC. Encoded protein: CAWSVRGNYGYTF.

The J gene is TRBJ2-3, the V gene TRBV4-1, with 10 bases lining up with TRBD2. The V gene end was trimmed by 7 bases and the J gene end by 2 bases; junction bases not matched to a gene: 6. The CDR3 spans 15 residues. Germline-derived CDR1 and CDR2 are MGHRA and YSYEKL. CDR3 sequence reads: CASTLTSGSTDTQYF. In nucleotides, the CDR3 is TGCGCCAGCACCCTGACTAGCGGGTCCACAGATACGCAGTATTTT.

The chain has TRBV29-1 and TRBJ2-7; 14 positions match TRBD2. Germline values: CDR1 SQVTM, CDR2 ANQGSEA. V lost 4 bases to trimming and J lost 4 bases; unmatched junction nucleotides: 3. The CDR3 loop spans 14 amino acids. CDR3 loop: CSVAGTSGSYEQYF. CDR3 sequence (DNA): TGCAGCGTTGCCGGGACTAGCGGGAGTTACGAGCAGTACTTC.

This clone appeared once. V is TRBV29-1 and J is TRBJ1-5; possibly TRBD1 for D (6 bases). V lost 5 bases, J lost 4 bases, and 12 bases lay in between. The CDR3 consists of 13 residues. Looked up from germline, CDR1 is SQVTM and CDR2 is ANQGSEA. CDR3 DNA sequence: TGCAGCGTTCGGACAGACTTTAATCAGCCCCAGCATTTT. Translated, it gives CSVRTDFNQPQHF.

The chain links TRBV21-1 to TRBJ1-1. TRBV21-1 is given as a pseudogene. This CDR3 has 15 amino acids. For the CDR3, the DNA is TGTGCCAGCAACACGCCGAGAGGGTGTACCACTGAAGCTTTCTTT. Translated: CASNTPRGCTTEAFF.